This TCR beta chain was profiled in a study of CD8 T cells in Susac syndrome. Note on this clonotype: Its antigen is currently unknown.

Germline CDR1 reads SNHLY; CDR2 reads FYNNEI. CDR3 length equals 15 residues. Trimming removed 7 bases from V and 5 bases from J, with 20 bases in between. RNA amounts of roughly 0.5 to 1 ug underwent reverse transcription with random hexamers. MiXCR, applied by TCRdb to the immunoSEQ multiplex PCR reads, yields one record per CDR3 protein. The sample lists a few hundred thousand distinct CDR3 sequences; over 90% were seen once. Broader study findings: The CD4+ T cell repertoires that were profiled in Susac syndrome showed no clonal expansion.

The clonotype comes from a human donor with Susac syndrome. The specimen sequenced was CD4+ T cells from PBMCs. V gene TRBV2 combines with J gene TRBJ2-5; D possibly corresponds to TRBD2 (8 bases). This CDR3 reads CASILRLATGETQYF. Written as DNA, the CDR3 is TGTGCCAGCATTCTTCGACTAGCGACAGGGGAGACCCAGTACTTC.